This TCR beta chain was observed in a study of vaccination and CD4 T cells after COVID-19. Study as a whole: By nasal swab PCR, the convalescent patients were SARS-CoV-2 positive, with fewer than ten mild cases and one severe. Convalescent cases consisted of six males and four females, of whom two were Hispanic. In culture, cells were exposed to overlapping spike peptides from SARS-CoV-2, HCoV-NL63, HCoV-OC43 and HCoV-229E.

Between the trimmed V and J ends, which lost 6 bases and 0 bases, there was a span of 23 bases. The CDR3 extends over 18 amino acids. The germline V gene has CDR1 MNHEY and CDR2 SMNVEV (reference sequence). In its sample, this clonotype ranks as medium-sized (0.01 to 0.1%). What it binds is unknown. This sample's treatment: approximately nine-day PBMC culture with coronavirus spike peptide pools or control peptides (ViraFEST assay). T cells were expanded with peptide pools, and expanded clonotypes were identified by TCR sequencing. The Oncomine TCR Beta short-read assay was applied to DNA of cultured CD4+ T cells. One entry per CDR3 protein, called by TCRdb with MiXCR from the PCR reads. The table lists 14,000 or so distinct CDR3 sequences, roughly 20% of them singletons, with over 12% in the top ten.

The V gene is TRBV27, the J gene TRBJ1-1, with D possibly matching TRBD1 (5 bases). This receptor was obtained from a human donor with COVID-19. The sample taken for sequencing was cultured CD4+ T cells from blood. The CDR3 DNA sequence: TGTGCCAGCAGAAAAACTTCGTACAGGAACTTCATGAACACTGAAGCTTTCTTT. Protein sequence: CASRKTSYRNFMNTEAFF.